Listed here are 27 T cell receptor beta chains from one sample, sequenced in a study of blood T cells in healthy people across ages. A second PCR, run for about 7 to 11 cycles, used a sample-barcoded 5' primer plus a J-beta primer mix. TCRdb used MiXCR to reprocess the 5' RACE reads, holding one entry per CDR3 protein. Of fewer than 1.5 million distinct CDR3 sequences listed, approximately 40% are singletons. Sample: blood. The receptors shown here come from a woman between 18 and 30 years old in good health.

The sample holds a few counts of this clonotype. V usage is TRBV5-1 and J usage is TRBJ1-2; no clear D. The germline CDR1 and CDR2 sequences are SGHRS and YFSETQ. Trimming left V 0 bases short and J 4 bases short, with 7 bases between. The CDR3 sequence is 13 residues long. The CDR3 DNA follows: TGCGCCAGCAGCTTGGACCTCCTCTATGGCTACACCTTC. This encodes CASSLDLLYGYTF.

The chain has TRBV6-6 and TRBJ1-2; TRBD1 agrees at 7 bases. After removal of 2 bases from V and 7 bases from J, the junction contained 10 bases not matched to a gene. Germline V lookup: CDR1 MNHNY, CDR2 SVGAGI (reference sequence). This CDR3 has 15 amino acids. The CDR3 region is CASSYVVTGESGYTF. For the CDR3, the DNA is TGTGCCAGCAGTTACGTCGTTACAGGGGAGAGTGGCTACACCTTC.

The chain couples TRBV7-9 to TRBJ1-1, with 7 positions matching TRBD1. The junction had 3 bases not matched to a gene; V was cut back by 8 bases and J by 0 bases. The CDR3 totals 13 residues. Germline CDR1 is SEHNR and CDR2 is FQNEAQ (reference sequence). The CDR3 DNA reads as TGTGCCAGCCAGGGGGAGATGAACACTGAAGCTTTCTTT. Protein: CASQGEMNTEAFF.

This clonotype was recorded at least ten times. This sequence joins TRBV5-1 and TRBJ2-7, with D unclear. The germline V gene has CDR1 SGHRS and CDR2 YFSETQ. Between the trimmed V and J ends, which lost 0 bases and 2 bases, there was a span of 9 bases. The length of the CDR3 is 14 residues. The CDR3 protein is CASSLGPLTYEQYF. The CDR3 nucleotides read TGCGCCAGCAGCTTGGGACCACTCACCTACGAGCAGTACTTC.

The sample holds a few counts of this clonotype. The chain carries TRBV6-5 and TRBJ2-1; tentatively, D is TRBD2 (5 bases). Germline V gene lookup returns CDR1 MNHEY and CDR2 SVGAGI. Trimming stripped 6 bases from V and 6 bases from J, with 12 bases between. The CDR3 is made up of 13 amino acids. For the CDR3, the DNA is TGTGCCAGCAGGCTCGACTACCTCAATGAGCAGTTCTTC. Its translation: CASRLDYLNEQFF.

The CDR3 spells CASSLGGGTGMYEQYF. For the CDR3, the DNA is TGTGCCAGCAGTTTAGGAGGGGGGACAGGGATGTACGAGCAGTACTTC. The genes are TRBV27 and TRBJ2-7; 9 bases map to TRBD1. This CDR3 is 16 amino acids long. In germline, CDR1 is MNHEY, CDR2 SMNVEV (reference sequence). Trimming removed 2 bases from V and 4 bases from J; junction bases left unmatched: 9.

Worth noting for this clonotype: Just one base apart from a much larger clone, this may be a read error. The chain uses TRBV20-1 and TRBJ2-7; D is perhaps TRBD1 (6 bases). The germline CDR1 and CDR2 sequences are DFQATT and SNEGSKA (reference sequence). The CDR3 sequence is 14 residues long. The CDR3 region has the DNA TGCAGTGCCAATCCCGGGACAAACTCCTGCGAGCAGTACTTC. As protein: CSANPGTNSCEQYF.

This clonotype has more than one count but fewer than ten. The chain recombines TRBV12-5 with TRBJ2-7, with D maybe TRBD1 (6 bases). Germline values: CDR1 LGHNT, CDR2 FRNRAP. V lost 4 bases and J lost 5, with 15 bases in between. The CDR3 runs to 14 residues. The CDR3 sequence is CASGSRAGANEQYF. The DNA of the CDR3 is TGTGCTAGTGGTTCCCGGGCAGGGGCCAACGAGCAGTACTTC.

J is TRBJ2-1 and V is TRBV12-3 or TRBV12-4; no clear D. CDR3 size: 16 residues. The V and J ends lost 1 base and 0 bases respectively, with 10 bases between them. CDR3 in amino acids: CASSLVVVSSYNEQFF. CDR3 DNA: TGTGCCAGCAGTTTAGTGGTAGTGAGCTCCTACAATGAGCAGTTCTTC.

This clonotype appeared a few times. V and J are TRBV20-1 and TRBJ1-4, with D possibly TRBD1 on 6 matching bases. Germline V gene data show CDR1 as DFQATT and CDR2 as SNEGSKA (reference sequence). Trimming left V 5 bases short and J 10 bases short, with 20 bases between. This CDR3 spans 14 amino acids. DNA for the CDR3: TGCAGTGCTCCCGATACAGGGATCCAAGGAAAACTGTTTTTT. Encoded protein: CSAPDTGIQGKLFF.

This clonotype was seen ten or more times. The chain is built from TRBV4-2 and TRBJ2-1; D uncertain. This CDR3 contains 12 residues. The V gene lost 3 bases and the J gene lost 5 bases, with 5 bases spanning the gap. CDR1 is LGHNA, CDR2 YNFKEQ, per germline. CDR3 bases: TGTGCCAGCAGCCACGAAAACAATGAGCAGTTCTTC. Translation: CASSHENNEQFF.

The chain links TRBV7-9 to TRBJ1-4, with 7 bases lining up with TRBD1. Germline lookup yields CDR1 SEHNR and CDR2 FQNEAQ (reference sequence). CDR3 length equals 14 residues. V shed 2 bases, J shed 4 bases, and the junction held 1 base outside the gene matches. The CDR3 DNA follows: TGTGCCAGCAGCTTACAGGGGGTTAATGAAAAACTGTTTTTT. This gives the protein CASSLQGVNEKLFF.

This clonotype came up a few times. This chain joins TRBV9 and TRBJ2-7; tentatively, D is TRBD2 (5 bases). Germline CDR1 and CDR2: SGDLS and YYNGEE. The CDR3 covers 15 residues. The germline V and J ends were trimmed by 9 bases and 3 bases, with 22 bases remaining between them. This chain's CDR3 is CAKRGEEPNHYEQYF. DNA of the CDR3: TGTGCCAAACGGGGAGAGGAGCCCAATCACTACGAGCAGTACTTC.

The gene calls are TRBV15 and TRBJ1-5, with D unresolved. Germline values: CDR1 LNHNV, CDR2 YYDKDF (reference sequence). This CDR3 region has 14 residues. V lost 0 bases, J lost 0 bases, and 3 bases lay in between. CDR3 sequence: CATSRDYSNQPQHF. The CDR3 region has the DNA TGTGCCACCAGCAGAGACTATAGCAATCAGCCCCAGCATTTT.

The chain combines TRBV7-2 with TRBJ2-5; TRBD2 matches 12 bases. Germline trimming cut 5 bases from V and 7 bases from J; bases unmatched to any gene: 11. Per germline, CDR1 SGHTA and CDR2 FQGNSA. This CDR3 spans 16 amino acids. The CDR3 DNA is TGTGCCAGCAGCGGACTAGCGGGGCCCCCGGGAGGGACCCAGTACTTC. Its translation is CASSGLAGPPGGTQYF. The variable domain in full, completed from reference TRBV7-2 and TRBJ2-5, reads GAGVSQSPSNKVTEKGKDVELRCDPISGHTALYWYRQSLGQGLEFLIYFQGNSAPDKSGLPSDRFSAERTGGSVSTLTIQRTQQEDSAVYLCASSGLAGPPGGTQYFGPGTRLLVL.

The V and J genes are TRBV4-2 and TRBJ2-5; no firm D call. The CDR3 is made up of 14 amino acids. Trimming took 2 bases from V and 0 from J, leaving 7 bases between them. CDR1 and CDR2 from the germline V gene are LGHNA and YNFKEQ. The CDR3 sequence is CASSQPQYQETQYF. The DNA of the CDR3 is TGTGCCAGCAGCCAACCTCAGTACCAAGAGACCCAGTACTTC.

The chain recombines TRBV6-1 with TRBJ2-3; 10 bases align to TRBD2. Per germline, CDR1 MNHNS and CDR2 SASEGT. The V and J ends lost 4 bases and 4 bases, in that order; junction bases with no gene match: 11. CDR3 length equals 17 residues. CDR3 nucleotide sequence: TGTGCCAGCAGTGGCGCCGTCCTAGCGGGAGCGGCAGATACGCAGTATTTT. Translated, it gives CASSGAVLAGAADTQYF.

This clonotype has a handful of counts. V usage is TRBV7-2 and J usage is TRBJ2-1; D is possibly TRBD2 (5 bases). The CDR3 contains 13 residues. Germline CDR1 SGHTA, CDR2 FQGNSA. V lost 3 bases and J 13 bases, leaving 16 bases between the germline ends. The CDR3 DNA follows: TGTGCCAGCAGCTTGGCCGGACTTCGCAGCCAGTTCTTC. Protein sequence: CASSLAGLRSQFF. Combining the CDR3 with reference TRBV7-2 and TRBJ2-1 gives the whole variable domain GAGVSQSPSNKVTEKGKDVELRCDPISGHTALYWYRQSLGQGLEFLIYFQGNSAPDKSGLPSDRFSAERTGGSVSTLTIQRTQQEDSAVYLCASSLAGLRSQFFGPGTRLTVL.

The rearrangement links TRBV9 to TRBJ2-5; D not certain. The germline gives CDR1 SGDLS, CDR2 YYNGEE. The CDR3 totals 15 residues. Trimming pared 2 bases from V and 4 bases from J, leaving 15 bases between. CDR3 in amino acids: CASSVADWMGETQYF. The CDR3 DNA is TGTGCCAGCAGCGTTGCAGATTGGATGGGAGAGACCCAGTACTTC. The whole variable domain, filled in from reference TRBV9 and TRBJ2-5, reads DSGVTQTPKHLITATGQRVTLRCSPRSGDLSVYWYQQSLDQGLQFLIQYYNGEERAKGNILERFSAQQFPDLHSELNLSSLELGDSALYFCASSVADWMGETQYFGPGTRLLVL.

The genes are TRBV25-1 and TRBJ2-3, with D tentatively TRBD2 (6 bases). Germline assignment: CDR1 MGHDK and CDR2 SYGVNS. Trimming shortened V by 2 bases and J by 4 bases, and 10 bases separated the two germline ends. The CDR3 has 14 amino acids. The CDR3 DNA follows: TGTGCCAGCAGTGAAGCGGGGTGGCCAGATACGCAGTATTTT. Amino acids: CASSEAGWPDTQYF.

As regards this clonotype: A read error may account for a junction end that differs from germline. This rearrangement joins TRBV3-1 to TRBJ2-3; D is tentatively TRBD1 or TRBD2 (5 bases each). This CDR3 is built from 15 residues. CDR1 LGHDT and CDR2 YNNKEL come from the germline V gene (reference sequence). CDR3 DNA sequence: TGTGCCAGCAGCCGAGGTGGGGGTGCCACAGATACGCAATATTTT. It is translated as CASSRGGGATDTQYF.

This clonotype was counted a few times. The J gene is TRBJ2-5, the V gene TRBV5-1; a weak D match, TRBD1 (5 bases). The CDR3 runs to 15 residues. Trimming cost V 3 bases and J 3 bases, with 15 bases left between them. Germline V gene lookup returns CDR1 SGHRS and CDR2 YFSETQ. DNA for the CDR3: TGCGCCAGCAGCTCCCAGGGTAGTCGGGAAGAGACCCAGTACTTC. It yields the protein CASSSQGSREETQYF. Variable domain in full (rest from reference TRBV5-1 and TRBJ2-5): KAGVTQTPRYLIKTRGQQVTLSCSPISGHRSVSWYQQTPGQGLQFLFEYFSETQRNKGNFPGRFSGRQFSNSRSEMNVSTLELGDSALYLCASSSQGSREETQYFGPGTRLLVL.

As to this clonotype: The junction differs from germline at one of its ends, possibly a read error. CDR3 amino acids: CAGSVQGSYNEQFF. The CDR3 coding sequence is TGTGCCGGCAGCGTACAGGGGTCTTACAATGAGCAGTTCTTC. This rearrangement joins TRBV28 to TRBJ2-1; 7 bases match TRBD1. This CDR3 is built from 14 residues. Germline loops: CDR1 MDHEN, CDR2 SYDVKM.

This sequence joins TRBV25-1 and TRBJ2-7; 8 nucleotides agree with TRBD1. The CDR3 length is 13 residues. Trimming took 3 bases from V and 5 from J; bases not matched to a gene: 3. Per the germline V gene, CDR1 is MGHDK and CDR2 is SYGVNS. CDR3 nucleotide sequence: TGTGCCAGCAGTGACCTGGACAGGGACGAGCAGTACTTC. Its translation: CASSDLDRDEQYF.

This clonotype appeared a single time. V and J are TRBV29-1 and TRBJ2-3; D is unresolved. V lost 3 bases, J lost 4 bases, and 14 bases lay in between. The CDR3 sequence is 14 residues long. Germline CDR1 is SQVTM and CDR2 is ANQGSEA. Here the CDR3 DNA reads TGCAGCGTTGATGTCGGACCGCCCGCAGATACGCAGTATTTT. This codes for CSVDVGPPADTQYF.

This clonotype showed up just once. The rearrangement joins TRBV20-1 to TRBJ2-3; 13 bases are a match to TRBD2. Trimming cost V 6 bases and J 0 bases; bases outside gene matches: 12. Looked up from germline, CDR1 is DFQATT and CDR2 is SNEGSKA (reference sequence). The CDR3 is 18 amino acids. CDR3 coding DNA: TGCAGTGCCTACGACCGACGGGGACTAGCGGGGAGCACAGATACGCAGTATTTT. Its protein is CSAYDRRGLAGSTDTQYF.

The chain combines TRBV12-3 or TRBV12-4 with TRBJ2-1, with D possibly TRBD2 on 6 matching bases. The V and J ends lost 5 bases and 4 bases respectively, with 15 bases between them. The CDR3 length is 15 residues. The CDR3, as DNA: TGTGCCAGCAGTGCACGGGAGCACCTATACAATGAGCAGTTCTTC. This gives the protein CASSAREHLYNEQFF.